The TCR beta chain under discussion was sequenced for a study of shared clonotypes between healthy human individuals. Findings and limits, study-wide: Researchers sampled only blood; tissue repertoires likely differ.

Libraries were prepared by immunoSEQ multiplex PCR; TCRdb keeps only in-frame clonotypes and omits some of them. Of some 1.4 million clones listed, roughly 95% were seen once; the top ten hold 1.2%. V was clipped by 2 bases and J by 6 bases, with 8 bases between them. The CDR3 is 12 amino acids. In germline, CDR1 is SGHTA, CDR2 FQGNSA. For this clone: Its antigen remains unidentified.

The receptor comes from a man aged 25 to 40 in good health. This sequence joins TRBV7-2 and TRBJ2-7, with no clear D. Source material: naive CD4+ T cells sorted from blood. The subset here: CD45RA+ positively selected. In DNA, the CDR3 is TGTGCCAGCAGCTTAATGAACCTCGAGCAGTACTTC. This encodes CASSLMNLEQYF.